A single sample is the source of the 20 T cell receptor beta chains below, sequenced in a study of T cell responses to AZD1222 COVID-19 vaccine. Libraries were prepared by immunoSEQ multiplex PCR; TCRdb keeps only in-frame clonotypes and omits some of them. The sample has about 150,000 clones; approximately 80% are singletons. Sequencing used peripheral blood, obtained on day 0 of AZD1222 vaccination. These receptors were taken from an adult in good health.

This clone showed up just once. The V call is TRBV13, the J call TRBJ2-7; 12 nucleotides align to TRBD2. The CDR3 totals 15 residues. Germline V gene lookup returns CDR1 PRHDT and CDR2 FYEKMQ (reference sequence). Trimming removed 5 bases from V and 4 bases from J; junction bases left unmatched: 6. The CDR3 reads CASSTRTSGVYEQYF. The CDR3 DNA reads TGTGCCAGCAGCACCCGGACTAGCGGGGTTTACGAGCAGTACTTC.

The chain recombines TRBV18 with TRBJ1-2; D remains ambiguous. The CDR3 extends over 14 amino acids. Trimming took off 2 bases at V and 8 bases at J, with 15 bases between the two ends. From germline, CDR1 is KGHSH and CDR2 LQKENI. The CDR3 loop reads CASSPTTSPGGYTF. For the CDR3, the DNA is TGTGCCAGCTCACCAACTACCTCCCCGGGGGGCTACACCTTC.

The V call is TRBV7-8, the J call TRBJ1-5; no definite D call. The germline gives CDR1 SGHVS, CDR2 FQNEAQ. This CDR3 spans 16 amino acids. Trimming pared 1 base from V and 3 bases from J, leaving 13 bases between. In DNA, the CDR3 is TGTGCCAGCAGCTTAGTGTCCAGCGGCCCCAATCAGCCCCAGCATTTT. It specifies CASSLVSSGPNQPQHF.

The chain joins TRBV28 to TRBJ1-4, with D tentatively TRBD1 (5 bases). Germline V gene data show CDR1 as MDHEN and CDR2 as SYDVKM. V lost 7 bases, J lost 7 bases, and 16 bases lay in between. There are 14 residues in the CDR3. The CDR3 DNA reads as TGTGCCAGCATTAACGGGGGGAGCGGTGAAAAACTGTTTTTT. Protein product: CASINGGSGEKLFF.

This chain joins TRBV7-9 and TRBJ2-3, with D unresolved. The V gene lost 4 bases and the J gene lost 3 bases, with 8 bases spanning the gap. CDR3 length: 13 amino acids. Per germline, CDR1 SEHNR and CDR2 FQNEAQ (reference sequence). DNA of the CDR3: TGTGCCAGCAGCTCCTCCTGGACAGATACGCAGTATTTT. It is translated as CASSSSWTDTQYF.

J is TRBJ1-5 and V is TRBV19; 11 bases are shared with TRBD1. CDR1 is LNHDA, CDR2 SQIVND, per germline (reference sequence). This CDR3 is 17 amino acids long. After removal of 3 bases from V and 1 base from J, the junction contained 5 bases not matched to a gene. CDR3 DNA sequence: TGTGCCAGTAGTATCAGGGGGACAGGGGGGAGCAATCAGCCCCAGCATTTT. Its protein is CASSIRGTGGSNQPQHF.

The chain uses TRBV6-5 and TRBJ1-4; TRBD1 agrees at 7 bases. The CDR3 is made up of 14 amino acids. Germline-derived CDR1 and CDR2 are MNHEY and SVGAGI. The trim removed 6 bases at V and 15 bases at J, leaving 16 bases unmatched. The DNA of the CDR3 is TGTGCCAGCAGCCCAACCTCCACAGGGGCCCCGGTGTTTTTT. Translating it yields CASSPTSTGAPVFF.

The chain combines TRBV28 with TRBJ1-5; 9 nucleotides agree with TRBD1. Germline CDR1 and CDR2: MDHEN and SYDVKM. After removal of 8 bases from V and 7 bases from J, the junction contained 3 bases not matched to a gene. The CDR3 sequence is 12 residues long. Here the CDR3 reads CASGTGNQPQHF. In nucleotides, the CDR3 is TGTGCCAGCGGGACAGGGAACCAGCCCCAGCATTTT.

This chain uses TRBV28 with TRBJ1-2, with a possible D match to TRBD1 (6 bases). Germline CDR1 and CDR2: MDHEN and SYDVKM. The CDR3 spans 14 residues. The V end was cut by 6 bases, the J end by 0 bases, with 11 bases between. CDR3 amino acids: CASSTGKSNYGYTF. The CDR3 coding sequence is TGTGCCAGCAGCACAGGGAAATCTAACTATGGCTACACCTTC.

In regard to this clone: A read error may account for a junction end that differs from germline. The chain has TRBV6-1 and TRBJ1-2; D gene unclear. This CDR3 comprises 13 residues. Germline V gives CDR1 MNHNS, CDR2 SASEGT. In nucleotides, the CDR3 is TGTGCCAGCAGTGAAGCGCTCATATCTAACGGGAGCTTC. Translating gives CASSEALISNGSF.

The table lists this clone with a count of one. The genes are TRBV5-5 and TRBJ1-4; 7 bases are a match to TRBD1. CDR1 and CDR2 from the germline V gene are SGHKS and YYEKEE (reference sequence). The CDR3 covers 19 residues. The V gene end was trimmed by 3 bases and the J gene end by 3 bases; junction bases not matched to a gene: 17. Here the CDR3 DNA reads TGTGCCAGCAGCTACGACCCCGGGACAGATCGAGAGGCTAATGAAAAACTGTTTTTT. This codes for CASSYDPGTDREANEKLFF.

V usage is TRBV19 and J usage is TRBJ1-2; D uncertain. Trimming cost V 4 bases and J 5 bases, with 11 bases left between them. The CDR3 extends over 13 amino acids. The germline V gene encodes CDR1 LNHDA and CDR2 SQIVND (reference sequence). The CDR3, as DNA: TGTGCCAGTAGTAGTCAATTTCGGTATGGCTACACCTTC. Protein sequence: CASSSQFRYGYTF.

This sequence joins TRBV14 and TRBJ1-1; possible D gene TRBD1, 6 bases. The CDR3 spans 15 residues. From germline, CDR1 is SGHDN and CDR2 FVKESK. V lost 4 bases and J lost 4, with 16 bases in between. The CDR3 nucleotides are TGTGCCAGCAGCCCAATAGGTACAGGGTCCACTGAAGCTTTCTTT. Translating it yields CASSPIGTGSTEAFF. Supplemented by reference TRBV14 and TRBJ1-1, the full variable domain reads EAGVTQFPSHSVIEKGQTVTLRCDPISGHDNLYWYRRVMGKEIKFLLHFVKESKQDESGMPNNRFLAERTGGTYSTLKVQPAELEDSGVYFCASSPIGTGSTEAFFGQGTRLTVV.

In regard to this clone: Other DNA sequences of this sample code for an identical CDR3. The chain's CDR3 is CSAGRGTEAFF. CDR3 sequence (DNA): TGCAGTGCGGGCAGGGGCACTGAAGCTTTCTTT. The rearrangement links TRBV20-1 to TRBJ1-1; D perhaps matches TRBD1 (6 bases). V lost 6 bases and J lost 4, with 9 bases in between. Germline values: CDR1 DFQATT, CDR2 SNEGSKA (reference sequence). The CDR3 spans 11 residues.

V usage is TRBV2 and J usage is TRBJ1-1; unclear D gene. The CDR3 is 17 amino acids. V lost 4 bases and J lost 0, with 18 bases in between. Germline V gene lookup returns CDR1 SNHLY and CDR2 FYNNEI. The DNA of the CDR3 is TGTGCCAGCAGTGGGGGTCGACGGGGATACCTGAACACTGAAGCTTTCTTT. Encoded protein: CASSGGRRGYLNTEAFF. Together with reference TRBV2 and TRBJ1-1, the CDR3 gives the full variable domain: EPEVTQTPSHQVTQMGQEVILRCVPISNHLYFYWYRQILGQKVEFLVSFYNNEISEKSEIFDDQFSVERPDGSNFTLKIRSTKLEDSAMYFCASSGGRRGYLNTEAFFGQGTRLTVV.

Here the CDR3 reads CASRPGRKNTEAFF. The CDR3, as DNA: TGTGCCAGCAGGCCGGGACGGAAGAACACTGAAGCTTTCTTT. The chain has TRBV6-5 and TRBJ1-1; possible D gene TRBD1, 5 bases. CDR3 length: 14 amino acids. Germline values: CDR1 MNHEY, CDR2 SVGAGI. The V and J ends lost 6 bases and 1 base respectively, with 12 bases between them.

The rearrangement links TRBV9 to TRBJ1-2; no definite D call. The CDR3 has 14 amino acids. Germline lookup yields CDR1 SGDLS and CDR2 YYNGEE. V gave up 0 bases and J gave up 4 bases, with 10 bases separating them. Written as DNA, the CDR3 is TGTGCCAGCAGCGTAGATGGCAGAGCCTATGGCTACACCTTC. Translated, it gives CASSVDGRAYGYTF.

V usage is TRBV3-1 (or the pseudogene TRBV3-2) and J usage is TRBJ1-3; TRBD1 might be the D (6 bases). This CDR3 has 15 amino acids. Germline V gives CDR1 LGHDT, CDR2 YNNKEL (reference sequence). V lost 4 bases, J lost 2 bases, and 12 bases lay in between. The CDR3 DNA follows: TGTGCCAGCAGCCTAAGAGGGGGAGCTGGAAACACCATATATTTT. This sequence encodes CASSLRGGAGNTIYF.

CDR3 bases: TGTGCCAGTAGTATCTGGGAGGGACAGGGGGCGGTCAATGAGCAGTTCTTC. This sequence encodes CASSIWEGQGAVNEQFF. The chain couples TRBV19 to TRBJ2-1, with TRBD1 matching over 12 bases. The CDR3 totals 17 residues. J was trimmed by 6 bases and V by 3 bases; bases with no gene match: 9. Germline values: CDR1 LNHDA, CDR2 SQIVND (reference sequence).

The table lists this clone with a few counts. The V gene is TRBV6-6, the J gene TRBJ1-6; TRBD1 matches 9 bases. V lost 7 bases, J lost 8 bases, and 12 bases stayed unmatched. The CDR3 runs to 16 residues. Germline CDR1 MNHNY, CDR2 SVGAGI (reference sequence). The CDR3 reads CASKILGGQGDSPLHF. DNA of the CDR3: TGTGCCAGCAAAATCCTAGGGGGACAGGGTGATTCACCCCTCCACTTT.